The T cell receptor (beta chain) described here comes from a study of OX40 agonist ivuxolimab in advanced cancers. On the study more broadly: Three patients, one with hepatocellular carcinoma and two with cutaneous melanoma, responded partially.

Study outcomes and limitations: Patients with a partial response at 0.1-3.0 mg/kg had among the lowest clonal expansion. Researchers did not establish what antigens the expanded peripheral T cells target. Expanded clones were, on average, more numerous among CD8+ T cells than CD4+.

Data came from immunoSEQ multiplex PCR; TCRdb stores just in-frame clones and leaves some out. The table has around 64,000 clones, approximately 81% seen once. Concerning this clone: Its target is unknown.

CDR1 and CDR2 from the germline V gene are MNHNS and SASEGT. The V end lost 5 bases, the J end lost 4 bases, and 9 bases lay between the germline ends. This CDR3 comprises 13 residues. The rearrangement uses TRBV6-1 and TRBJ1-5, with D perhaps TRBD1 (5 bases). The sample was CD4+ or CD8+ T cells sorted from blood, taken in a trial of the OX40 agonist ivuxolimab. This TCR was sampled from an adult with an advanced solid tumor such as melanoma, head and neck, liver or kidney cancer. CDR3 amino acids: CASSFPGNQPQHF. The CDR3 region has the DNA TGTGCCAGCAGTTTCCCAGGGAATCAGCCCCAGCATTTT.